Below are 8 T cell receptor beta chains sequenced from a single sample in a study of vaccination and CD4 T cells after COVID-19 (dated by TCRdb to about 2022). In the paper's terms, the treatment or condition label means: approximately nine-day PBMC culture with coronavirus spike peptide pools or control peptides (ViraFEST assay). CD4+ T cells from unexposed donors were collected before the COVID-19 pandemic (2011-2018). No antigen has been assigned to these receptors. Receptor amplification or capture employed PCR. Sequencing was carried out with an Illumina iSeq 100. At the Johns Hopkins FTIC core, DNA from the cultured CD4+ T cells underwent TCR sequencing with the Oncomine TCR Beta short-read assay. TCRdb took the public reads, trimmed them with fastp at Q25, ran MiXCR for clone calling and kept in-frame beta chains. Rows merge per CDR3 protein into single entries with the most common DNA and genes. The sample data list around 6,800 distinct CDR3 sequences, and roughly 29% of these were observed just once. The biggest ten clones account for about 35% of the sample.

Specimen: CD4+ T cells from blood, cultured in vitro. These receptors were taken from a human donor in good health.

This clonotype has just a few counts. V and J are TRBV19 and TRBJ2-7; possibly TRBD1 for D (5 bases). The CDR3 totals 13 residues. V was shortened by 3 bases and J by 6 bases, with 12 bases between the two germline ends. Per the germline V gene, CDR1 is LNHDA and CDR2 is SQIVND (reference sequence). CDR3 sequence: CASSIVQAGEQYF. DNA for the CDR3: TGTGCCAGTAGTATTGTACAGGCTGGCGAGCAGTACTTC.

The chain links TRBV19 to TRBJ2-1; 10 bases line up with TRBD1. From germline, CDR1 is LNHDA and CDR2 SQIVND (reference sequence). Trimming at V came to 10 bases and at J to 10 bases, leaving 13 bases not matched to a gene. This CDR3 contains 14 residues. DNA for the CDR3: TGTGCCACATCCCGACAGGGGGCTCCATGGGAGCAGTTCTTC. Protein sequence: CATSRQGAPWEQFF.

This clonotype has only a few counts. This CDR3 reads CASSRPGQVNTEAFF. CDR3 DNA sequence: TGTGCCAGCAGCCGACCGGGACAGGTAAACACTGAAGCTTTCTTT. The V call is TRBV5-6, the J call TRBJ1-1, with 8 nucleotides matching TRBD1. The junction had 7 bases not matched to a gene; V was cut back by 4 bases and J by 2 bases. CDR1 and CDR2 from the germline V gene are SGHDT and YYEEEE. The length of the CDR3 is 15 residues. Filled out from reference TRBV5-6 and TRBJ1-1, the complete variable domain reads DAGVTQSPTHLIKTRGQQVTLRCSPKSGHDTVSWYQQALGQGPQFIFQYYEEEERQRGNFPDRFSGHQFPNYSSELNVNALLLGDSALYLCASSRPGQVNTEAFFGQGTRLTVV.

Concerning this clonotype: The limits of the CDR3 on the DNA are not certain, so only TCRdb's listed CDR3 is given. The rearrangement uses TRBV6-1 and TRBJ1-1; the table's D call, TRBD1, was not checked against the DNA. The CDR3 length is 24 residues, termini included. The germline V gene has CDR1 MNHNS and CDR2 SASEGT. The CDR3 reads CASTNQTSMYLCASGTALNTEAFF.

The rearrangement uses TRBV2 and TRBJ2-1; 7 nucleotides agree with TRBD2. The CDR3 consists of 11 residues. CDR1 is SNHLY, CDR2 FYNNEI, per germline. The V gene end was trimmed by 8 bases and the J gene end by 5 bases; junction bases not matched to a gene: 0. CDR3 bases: TGTGCCAGCGGGGGGGACAATGAGCAGTTCTTC. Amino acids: CASGGDNEQFF.

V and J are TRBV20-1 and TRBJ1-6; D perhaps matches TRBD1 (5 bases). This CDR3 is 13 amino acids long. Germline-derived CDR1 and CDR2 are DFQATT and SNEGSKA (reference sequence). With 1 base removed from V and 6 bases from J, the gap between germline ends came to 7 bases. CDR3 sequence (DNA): TGCAGTGCTAGAGTGGGGGGTAATTCACCCCTCCACTTT. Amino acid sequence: CSARVGGNSPLHF.

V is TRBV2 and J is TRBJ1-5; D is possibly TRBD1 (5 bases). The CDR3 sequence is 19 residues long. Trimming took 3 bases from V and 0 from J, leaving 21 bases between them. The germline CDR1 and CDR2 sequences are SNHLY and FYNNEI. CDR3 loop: CASSDKQGEISTSNQPQHF. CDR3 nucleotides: TGTGCCAGCAGTGATAAGCAGGGTGAAATTAGCACTAGCAATCAGCCCCAGCATTTT.

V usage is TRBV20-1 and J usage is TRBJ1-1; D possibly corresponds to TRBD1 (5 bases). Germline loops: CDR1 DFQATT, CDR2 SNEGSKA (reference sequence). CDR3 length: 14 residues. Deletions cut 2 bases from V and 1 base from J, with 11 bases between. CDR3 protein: CSARSGTANTEAFF. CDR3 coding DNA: TGCAGTGCTAGATCAGGGACGGCGAACACTGAAGCTTTCTTT.